Below, 10 T cell receptor beta chains from the same sample are listed, as sequenced in a study of T cell responses to AZD1222 COVID-19 vaccine. TCRdb's table, derived via immunoSEQ multiplex PCR, lists solely in-frame clones and lacks some. The sample records approximately 150,000 clones, 90% being singletons. The material sequenced was peripheral blood, taken 28 days after the second AZD1222 dose. The receptor set was obtained from an adult who received the AZD1222 COVID-19 vaccine.

The rearrangement links TRBV7-9 to TRBJ1-1, with 9 bases aligning to TRBD1. The length of the CDR3 is 15 residues. CDR1 is SEHNR and CDR2 is FQNEAQ in the germline V gene (reference sequence). Losses at the gene ends were 5 bases for V and 7 bases for J; bases not matched to a gene: 11. CDR3 nucleotides: TGTGCCAGCAGCCCTAGGGGGGGACAGGGTAATGAAGCTTTCTTT. Protein product: CASSPRGGQGNEAFF.

Concerning this clone: Compared with germline, one end of the junction differs, possibly owing to a read error. The V gene is TRBV28, the J gene TRBJ1-4; 7 nucleotides align to TRBD1. Germline assignment: CDR1 MDHEN and CDR2 SYDVKM. The CDR3 is made up of 12 amino acids. The CDR3 DNA is TGTGCCAGCAGTCGGTTACCGGGACAGTTGATTTTT. This sequence encodes CASSRLPGQLIF.

The J gene is TRBJ2-3, the V gene TRBV5-1; TRBD1 matches 11 bases. The CDR3 length is 16 residues. With V trimmed by 4 bases and J by 4 bases, 8 bases remained unmatched. Germline CDR1 SGHRS, CDR2 YFSETQ. The CDR3 DNA sequence: TGCGCCAGCAGCCCTCCGGGACAGGGGGGACCAGATACGCAGTATTTT. Translation gives CASSPPGQGGPDTQYF.

This chain links TRBV7-2 with TRBJ2-7; D unclear. The CDR3 has 14 residues. Trimming removed 5 bases at V and 2 bases at J, with 13 bases between. Germline V CDR1 and CDR2: SGHTA, FQGNSA. In nucleotides, the CDR3 is TGTGCCAGCAGCCTAACCCCCTACACCTACGAGCAGTACTTC. It encodes CASSLTPYTYEQYF.

This chain connects TRBV30 to TRBJ2-1; 8 positions agree with TRBD1. This CDR3 contains 17 residues. The germline V gene encodes CDR1 GTSNPN and CDR2 SVGIG (reference sequence). With 2 bases clipped from V and 5 bases from J, the junction kept 14 bases outside the gene matches. The CDR3 sequence is CAWSQRQGAHEHNEQFF. CDR3 DNA: TGTGCCTGGAGTCAACGGCAGGGGGCTCATGAGCACAATGAGCAGTTCTTC.

The CDR3 DNA reads as TGTGCCAGCTCACCAAGGGGCGACGCCACTGAAGCTTTCTTT. Residues: CASSPRGDATEAFF. The chain employs TRBV18 and TRBJ1-1; possible D gene TRBD1, 5 bases. V lost 2 bases, J lost 4 bases, and 11 bases lay in between. Germline V lookup: CDR1 KGHSH, CDR2 LQKENI. The CDR3 extends over 14 amino acids.

The chain combines TRBV30 with TRBJ2-1; 8 positions match TRBD2. Germline values: CDR1 GTSNPN, CDR2 SVGIG (reference sequence). Trimming removed 0 bases from V and 4 bases from J; junction bases left unmatched: 5. The CDR3 sequence is 15 residues long. The CDR3 DNA reads as TGTGCCTGGAGTGTGGGTAGCGGGGTATACAATGAGCAGTTCTTC. This sequence encodes CAWSVGSGVYNEQFF.

This chain uses TRBV6-5 with TRBJ1-5; D remains ambiguous. The V end was cut by 9 bases, the J end by 1 base, with 13 bases between. The CDR3 length is 14 residues. Germline-derived CDR1 and CDR2 are MNHEY and SVGAGI. The CDR3 bases are TGTGCCAGTTCACACGGACTGAGCAATCAGCCCCAGCATTTT. It translates to CASSHGLSNQPQHF.

This sequence joins TRBV20-1 and TRBJ2-3, with D hard to call. This CDR3 contains 11 residues. CDR1 is DFQATT, CDR2 SNEGSKA, per germline (reference sequence). The V and J ends lost 4 bases and 4 bases respectively, with 6 bases between them. The CDR3 here is CSAKRSDTQYF. The CDR3 DNA reads as TGCAGTGCTAAGCGATCAGATACGCAGTATTTT.

The chain employs TRBV5-1 and TRBJ1-4; D may be TRBD1 (5 bases). Trimming stripped 4 bases from V and 8 bases from J, with 24 bases between. Germline CDR1 SGHRS, CDR2 YFSETQ. The CDR3 loop spans 17 amino acids. The CDR3, as DNA: TGCGCCAGCAGCCCTTTTGGGGCCCCGGAGTGGGGCGAAAAACTGTTTTTT. This encodes CASSPFGAPEWGEKLFF.